Listed below are T cell receptor beta chains from one sample, sequenced in a study of blood T cells in healthy people across ages. TCRdb independently ran MiXCR on the 5' RACE reads; one entry per CDR3 protein. The sample shows around 1,900,000 distinct CDR3 sequences, roughly two fifths of them seen only once. The sequencing sample was made of blood. The receptor source for this set is a human donor in good health. CDR3s include the opening cysteine and the closing phenylalanine or tryptophan. Fields, in order: J gene, V gene, D gene, clone size, CDR3 protein, CDR3 DNA. The D gene is left open where the match is weak. Expanded clones are given a class, and other clones once, few, many or no size at all.

>TRBJ1-4|TRBV4-1|-|few
CASSLGTRIGEKLFF
TGCGCCAGCAGCCTAGGGACTAGGATTGGCGAAAAACTGTTTTTT
>TRBJ1-2|TRBV27|-|few
CASSLWASSNYGYTF
TGTGCCAGCAGTCTCTGGGCCTCTTCAAACTATGGCTACACCTTC
>TRBJ2-4|TRBV7-2|TRBD2|once
CASSFKAGRNIQYF
TGTGCCAGCAGCTTTAAAGCGGGGAGAAACATTCAGTACTTC
>TRBJ2-5|TRBV7-2|TRBD2|few
CASSLERGPQETQYF
TGTGCCAGCAGCTTAGAGCGGGGTCCTCAAGAGACCCAGTACTTC
>TRBJ2-2|TRBV5-1|-|once
CASSLDLLRGTGGLFF
TGCGCCAGCAGCTTGGACCTACTACGGGGCACCGGGGGGCTGTTTTTT
>TRBJ1-2|TRBV5-1|-|many
CASSSDLVKGYTF
TGCGCCAGCAGCTCGGATCTCGTAAAGGGCTACACCTTC
>TRBJ1-5|TRBV4-1|-|few
CASSRVGGGQPQHF
TGCGCCAGCAGCCGAGTGGGGGGAGGTCAGCCCCAGCATTTT
>TRBJ1-2|TRBV29-1|TRBD1|-
CSVEGQGADYGYTF
TGCAGCGTTGAGGGACAGGGGGCGGACTATGGCTACACCTTC
>TRBJ2-1|TRBV29-1|-|-
CSVPRLQGRAVEQFF
TGCAGCGTCCCGAGGCTCCAGGGGCGAGCGGTTGAGCAGTTCTTC
>TRBJ2-7|TRBV28|-|-
CASKSDGPYEQYF
TGTGCCAGCAAAAGCGACGGCCCCTACGAGCAGTACTTC
>TRBJ1-1|TRBV2|-|once
CASRLGGIGNTEAFF
TGTGCCAGCAGGTTAGGAGGGATTGGGAACACTGAAGCTTTCTTT
>TRBJ2-7|TRBV27|TRBD1|-
CASSLRQGDSEQYF
TGTGCCAGCAGTTTAAGACAGGGGGACTCCGAGCAGTACTTC
>TRBJ1-1|TRBV9|-|-
CASSVSSVTEAFF
TGTGCCAGCAGCGTATCGTCAGTTACTGAAGCTTTCTTT
>TRBJ2-3|TRBV5-1|-|-
CASSFENTQYF
TGCGCCAGCAGCTTTGAGAATACGCAGTATTTT
>TRBJ1-6|TRBV5-6|-|few
CASSFGSPLHF
TGTGCCAGCAGCTTCGGATCACCCCTCCACTTT
>TRBJ1-4|TRBV4-2|TRBD1|few
CASSQPDRDNEKRFF
TGTGCCAGCAGCCAACCGGACAGGGATAATGAAAAACGGTTTTTT
>TRBJ2-5|TRBV19|-|-
CANSTSSRKQGETQYF
TGTGCCAATAGTACCTCTTCACGGAAACAAGGGGAGACCCAGTACTTC
>TRBJ2-1|TRBV28|-|few
CASSFRGFREQFF
TGTGCCAGCAGTTTCCGGGGGTTCAGAGAGCAGTTCTTC
>TRBJ2-3|TRBV13|-|-
CASGGQRDTQYF
TGTGCCAGCGGGGGGCAGAGAGATACGCAGTATTTT
>TRBJ2-1|TRBV4-1|TRBD1|-
CASSHLIQGGAYNEQFF
TGCGCCAGCAGCCACCTGATACAGGGGGGTGCCTACAATGAGCAGTTCTTC
>TRBJ1-5|TRBV6-2/TRBV6-3|-|few
CAAWDPSNQPQHF
TGTGCCGCGTGGGACCCTAGCAATCAGCCCCAGCATTTT
>TRBJ2-5|TRBV25-1|-|once
CASSDPNSETQYF
TGTGCCAGCAGTGATCCGAACAGCGAGACCCAGTACTTC
>TRBJ1-2|TRBV12-3/TRBV12-4|TRBD1|-
CASSWPGGIGYTF
TGTGCCAGCAGCTGGCCAGGGGGTATTGGCTACACCTTC
>TRBJ2-7|TRBV20-1|-|few
CSARSPELPLYEQYF
TGCAGTGCTAGATCCCCCGAACTTCCTCTTTACGAGCAGTACTTC
>TRBJ1-1|TRBV12-3/TRBV12-4|-|-
CASSPSMMGTEAFF
TGTGCCAGCAGTCCCAGTATGATGGGCACTGAAGCTTTCTTT
>TRBJ1-5|TRBV18|-|many
CASSPDPNQPQHF
TGTGCCAGCTCACCCGACCCCAATCAGCCCCAGCATTTT
>TRBJ2-7|TRBV9|TRBD1|-
CASSVALGQSYEQYF
TGTGCCAGCAGCGTAGCTTTGGGACAGTCCTACGAGCAGTACTTC
>TRBJ1-2|TRBV20-1|-|few
CSAPGGPYGYTF
TGCAGTGCCCCTGGGGGGCCCTATGGCTACACCTTC
>TRBJ2-7|TRBV7-2|-|few
CASSPWGEVNEQYF
TGTGCCAGCAGCCCCTGGGGGGAGGTAAACGAGCAGTACTTC
>TRBJ1-5|TRBV27|-|-
CASRPLTVGNQPQHF
TGTGCCAGCAGACCCTTAACCGTAGGCAATCAGCCCCAGCATTTT
>TRBJ2-7|TRBV2|-|-
CASSIRQYNEQYF
TGTGCCAGCTCGATACGACAGTACAATGAGCAGTACTTC
>TRBJ2-7|TRBV4-3|-|-
CASSQVSRHTYEQYF
TGCGCCAGCAGCCAAGTTAGTCGCCATACCTACGAGCAGTACTTC
>TRBJ1-5|TRBV28|-|-
CASSFREESNQPQHF
TGTGCCAGCAGTTTCCGGGAGGAGAGCAATCAGCCCCAGCATTTT
>TRBJ1-6|TRBV20-1|-|few
CSASEGNSPLHF
TGCAGTGCTAGTGAGGGGAATTCACCCCTCCACTTT
>TRBJ2-3|TRBV9|TRBD1|few
CASREGQGEGDTQYF
TGTGCCAGCAGAGAGGGACAGGGGGAAGGAGATACGCAGTATTTT
>TRBJ2-2|TRBV15|-|-
CATSPRVNTGELFF
TGTGCCACCAGTCCTAGGGTCAACACCGGGGAGCTGTTTTTT
>TRBJ2-5|TRBV20-1|TRBD2|few
CSASPRRLAGGKTQYF
TGCAGTGCTAGCCCCCGGAGGCTAGCGGGGGGCAAGACCCAGTACTTC
>TRBJ1-5|TRBV7-3|TRBD1|-
CASSACRGQPQHF
TGTGCCAGCAGCGCCTGCAGGGGGCAGCCCCAGCATTTT
>TRBJ1-2|TRBV18|TRBD1|-
CASSPAGGTMSYGYTF
TGTGCCAGCTCACCAGCAGGGGGGACGATGTCCTATGGCTACACCTTC
>TRBJ2-7|TRBV20-1|-|-
CSAPSGVIYEQYF
TGCAGTGCTCCGTCGGGCGTTATATACGAGCAGTACTTC
>TRBJ2-5|TRBV12-3/TRBV12-4|-|-
CASSPLAHIEVVRTQYF
TGTGCCAGCAGTCCGCTGGCGCACATAGAGGTGGTGAGGACCCAGTACTTC
>TRBJ2-3|TRBV4-3|TRBD2|-
CASSQDDGTIYATDTQYF
TGCGCCAGCAGCCAAGATGATGGGACTATTTATGCCACAGATACGCAGTATTTT
>TRBJ1-1|TRBV11-3|-|-
CASNQGARGTEAFF
TGTGCCAGCAACCAAGGCGCCCGAGGCACTGAAGCTTTCTTT
>TRBJ2-7|TRBV7-2|-|-
CASSLDRPSYEQYF
TGTGCCAGCAGCTTAGACAGACCCTCCTACGAGCAGTACTTC
>TRBJ2-5|TRBV9|-|-
CASSVGLVETQYF
TGTGCCAGCAGCGTAGGACTAGTAGAGACCCAGTACTTC
>TRBJ2-5|TRBV6-1|TRBD2|few
CASSGGLASGGMWETQYF
TGTGCCAGCAGTGGGGGGCTGGCTAGCGGGGGTATGTGGGAGACCCAGTACTTC
>TRBJ2-5|TRBV29-1|TRBD1|-
CSVWGTEETQYF
TGCAGCGTATGGGGGACAGAAGAGACCCAGTACTTC
>TRBJ2-7|TRBV9|-|-
CASSEGLARDEQYF
TGTGCCAGCAGCGAGGGGCTAGCTCGGGACGAGCAGTACTTC
>TRBJ1-5|TRBV18|TRBD1|-
CASSPQGQGSNQPQHF
TGTGCCAGCTCACCACAGGGACAGGGTAGTAATCAGCCCCAGCATTTT